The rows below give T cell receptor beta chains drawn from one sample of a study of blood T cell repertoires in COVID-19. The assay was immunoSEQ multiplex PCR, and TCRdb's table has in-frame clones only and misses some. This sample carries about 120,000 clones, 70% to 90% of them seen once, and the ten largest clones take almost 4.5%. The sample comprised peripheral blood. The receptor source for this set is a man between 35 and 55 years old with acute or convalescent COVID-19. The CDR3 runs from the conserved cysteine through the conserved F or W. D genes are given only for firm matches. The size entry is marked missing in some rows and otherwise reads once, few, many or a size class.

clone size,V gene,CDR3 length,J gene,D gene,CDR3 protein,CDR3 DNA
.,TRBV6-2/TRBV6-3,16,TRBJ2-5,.,CASSVPNGLDQETQYF,TGTGCCAGCAGTGTCCCGAACGGACTGGACCAAGAGACCCAGTACTTC
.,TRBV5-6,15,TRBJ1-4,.,CASSFDSPPEGKLFF,TGTGCCAGCAGCTTTGACAGCCCGCCGGAGGGAAAACTGTTTTTT
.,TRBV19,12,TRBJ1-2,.,CASNDRGYGYTF,TGTGCCAGTAACGATAGGGGGTATGGCTACACCTTC
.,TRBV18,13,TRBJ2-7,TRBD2,CASSRPGLGEQYF,TGTGCCAGCTCACGGCCGGGACTAGGGGAGCAGTACTTC
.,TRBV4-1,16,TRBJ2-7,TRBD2,CASTPRLAGGTYEQYF,TGCGCCAGCACCCCAAGGCTAGCGGGAGGTACCTACGAGCAGTACTTC
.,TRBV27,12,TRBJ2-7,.,CASSYSSYEQYF,TGTGCCAGCAGTTACAGCTCCTACGAGCAGTACTTC
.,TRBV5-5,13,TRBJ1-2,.,CASSLEQNYGYTF,TGTGCCAGCAGCTTGGAACAAAACTATGGCTACACCTTC
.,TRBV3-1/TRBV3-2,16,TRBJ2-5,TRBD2,CASSQATSGGAKTQYF,TGTGCCAGCAGCCAAGCTACTAGCGGGGGGGCGAAGACCCAGTACTTC
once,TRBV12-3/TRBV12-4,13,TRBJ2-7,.,CASSLEGRHEQYF,TGTGCCAGCAGTTTGGAGGGTAGACACGAGCAGTACTTC
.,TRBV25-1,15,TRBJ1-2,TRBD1,CASSEGTASNYGYTF,TGTGCCAGCAGTGAAGGGACAGCCTCTAACTATGGCTACACCTTC
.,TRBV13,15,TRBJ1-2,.,CASSSTGRFDYGYTF,TGTGCCAGCAGCTCTACAGGGAGATTTGACTATGGCTACACCTTC
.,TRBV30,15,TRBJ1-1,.,CADSGGLSLNTEAFF,TGTGCCGATTCGGGAGGGCTATCGTTGAACACTGAAGCTTTCTTT
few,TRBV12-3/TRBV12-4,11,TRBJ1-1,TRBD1,CASSWDRRAFF,TGTGCCAGCAGTTGGGACAGGAGAGCTTTCTTT